These 7 T cell receptor beta chains originate from one sample sequenced in a study of regulatory T cells in long-lasting Graves disease. CDR3-region Arm-PCR and iRepertoire HTBI primers produced the TCR beta libraries. TCRdb reanalysed the multiplex PCR reads using MiXCR and keeps one entry per CDR3 protein. The data show about 400,000 distinct CDR3 sequences, with around 20% seen just once and around 20% held by the top ten. Indicated time point: persistent/refractory GD, antithyroid drugs over 5 years with positive TRAb. Making the TCR library involved RNA that had been extracted from PBMCs. The source was peripheral blood mononuclear cells (PBMCs), collected when the disease was refractory, from a patient treated with antithyroid drugs. The receptors here all came from a female donor with Graves disease.

Comment on this clonotype: Since a much larger clone is just one base distant, this may be a read error. The V gene is TRBV13, the J gene TRBJ1-6; weak D call: TRBD1 (5 bases). This CDR3 has 15 residues. The ends were cut back, 5 bases at V and 7 bases at J, with 15 bases in the middle. The germline V gene encodes CDR1 PRHDT and CDR2 FYEKMQ (reference sequence). CDR3: CASSPSAGINSPLHF. For the CDR3, the DNA is TGTGCCAGCAGCCCCTCGGCAGGGATCAATTCACCCCTCCACTTT.

This clonotype was seen many times. This rearrangement joins TRBV28 to TRBJ2-4; D possibly corresponds to TRBD2 (6 bases). The germline V gene has CDR1 MDHEN and CDR2 SYDVKM. The CDR3 runs to 12 residues. The V and J ends lost 2 bases and 15 bases respectively, with 14 bases between them. The CDR3 DNA reads TGTGCCAGCAGTTTAGGCGGGAATCTACCGTACTTC. Its protein product is CASSLGGNLPYF.

This clonotype was seen repeatedly, ten times or more. V usage is TRBV18 and J usage is TRBJ2-7; the D gene is possibly TRBD2 (5 bases). The CDR3 covers 13 residues. V was shortened by 3 bases and J by 5 bases, with 11 bases between the two germline ends. CDR1 KGHSH and CDR2 LQKENI come from the germline V gene. CDR3: CASSPASNNEQYF. In DNA, the CDR3 is TGTGCCAGCTCACCGGCTAGCAATAACGAGCAGTACTTC.

J is TRBJ2-7 and V is TRBV10-3; D is tentatively TRBD1 or TRBD2 (6 bases each). Germline lookup yields CDR1 ENHRY and CDR2 SYGVKD. The ends were cut back, 10 bases at V and 7 bases at J, with 17 bases in the middle. The CDR3 runs to 12 residues. This chain's CDR3 is CATRGHHREQYF. The CDR3 DNA reads TGTGCCACCCGGGGGCACCATAGGGAGCAGTACTTC.

This clonotype was detected many times. This sequence joins TRBV20-1 and TRBJ1-2; D is perhaps TRBD1 (6 bases). Trimming took 3 bases from V and 7 from J, leaving 15 bases between them. The CDR3 runs 13 residues. Germline loops: CDR1 DFQATT, CDR2 SNEGSKA (reference sequence). In DNA form, the CDR3 reads TGCAGTGCTAGGTACCCTACAGGGACTGGCTACACCTTC. As protein: CSARYPTGTGYTF.

This clonotype has only a few counts. The chain recombines TRBV20-1 with TRBJ1-5; no reliable D call. V was shortened by 3 bases and J by 1 base, with 10 bases between the two germline ends. The germline CDR1 and CDR2 sequences are DFQATT and SNEGSKA (reference sequence). The CDR3 contains 14 residues. CDR3 region: CSASEPRSNQPQHF. As DNA, the CDR3 is TGCAGTGCTAGCGAACCACGAAGCAATCAGCCCCAGCATTTT.

There are many counts of this clonotype. The J gene is TRBJ1-4, the V gene TRBV27; D is unclear. Between the trimmed V and J ends, which lost 1 base and 1 base, there was a span of 7 bases. Germline values: CDR1 MNHEY, CDR2 SMNVEV (reference sequence). The CDR3 is made up of 15 amino acids. The CDR3 sequence is CASSLWAGTNEKLFF. The CDR3 region has the DNA TGTGCCAGCAGTTTATGGGCGGGAACTAATGAAAAACTGTTTTTT.